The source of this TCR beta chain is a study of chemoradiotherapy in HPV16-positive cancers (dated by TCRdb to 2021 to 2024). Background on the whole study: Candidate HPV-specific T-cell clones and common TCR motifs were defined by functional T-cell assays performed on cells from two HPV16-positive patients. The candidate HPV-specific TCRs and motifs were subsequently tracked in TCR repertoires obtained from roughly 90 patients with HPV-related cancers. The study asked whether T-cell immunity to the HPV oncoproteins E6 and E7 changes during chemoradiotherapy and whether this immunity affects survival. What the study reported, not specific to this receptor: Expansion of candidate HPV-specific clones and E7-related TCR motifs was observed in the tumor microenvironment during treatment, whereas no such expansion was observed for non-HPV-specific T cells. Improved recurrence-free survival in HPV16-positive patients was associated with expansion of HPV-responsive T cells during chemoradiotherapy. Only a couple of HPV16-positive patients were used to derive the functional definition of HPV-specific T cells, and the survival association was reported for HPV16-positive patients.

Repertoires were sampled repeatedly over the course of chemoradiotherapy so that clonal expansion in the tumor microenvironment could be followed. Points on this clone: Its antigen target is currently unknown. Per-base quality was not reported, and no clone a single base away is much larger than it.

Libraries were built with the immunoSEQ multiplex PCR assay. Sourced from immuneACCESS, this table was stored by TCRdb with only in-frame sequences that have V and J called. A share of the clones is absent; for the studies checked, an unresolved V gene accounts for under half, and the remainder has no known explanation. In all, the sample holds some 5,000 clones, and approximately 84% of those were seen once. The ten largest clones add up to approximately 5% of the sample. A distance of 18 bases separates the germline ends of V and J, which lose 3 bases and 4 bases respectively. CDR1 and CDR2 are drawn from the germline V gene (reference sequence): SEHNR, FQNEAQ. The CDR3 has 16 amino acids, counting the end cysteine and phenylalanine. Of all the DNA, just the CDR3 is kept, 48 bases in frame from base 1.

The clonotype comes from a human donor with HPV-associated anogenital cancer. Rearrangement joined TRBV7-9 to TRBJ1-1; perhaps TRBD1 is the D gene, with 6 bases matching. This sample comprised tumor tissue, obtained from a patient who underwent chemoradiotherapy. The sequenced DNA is TGTGCCAGCAGCTTGGGTCGACAGGCTATAGGCACTGAAGCTTTCTTT. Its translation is CASSLGRQAIGTEAFF.